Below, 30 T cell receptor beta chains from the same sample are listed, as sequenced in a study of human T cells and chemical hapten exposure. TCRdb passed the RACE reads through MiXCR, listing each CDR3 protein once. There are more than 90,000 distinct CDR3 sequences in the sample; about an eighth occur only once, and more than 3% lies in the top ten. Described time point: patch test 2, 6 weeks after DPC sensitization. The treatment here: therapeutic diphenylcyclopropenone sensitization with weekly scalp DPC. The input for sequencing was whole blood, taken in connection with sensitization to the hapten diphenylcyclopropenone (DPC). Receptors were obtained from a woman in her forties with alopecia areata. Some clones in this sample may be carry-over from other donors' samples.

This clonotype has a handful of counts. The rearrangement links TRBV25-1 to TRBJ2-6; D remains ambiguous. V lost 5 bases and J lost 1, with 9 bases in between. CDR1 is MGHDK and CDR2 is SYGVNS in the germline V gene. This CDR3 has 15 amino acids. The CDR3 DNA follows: TGTGCCAGCAGTCAGTTTATGTCTGGGGCCAACGTCCTGACTTTC. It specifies CASSQFMSGANVLTF. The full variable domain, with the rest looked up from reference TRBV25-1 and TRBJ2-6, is EADIYQTPRYLVIGTGKKITLECSQTMGHDKMYWYQQDPGMELHLIHYSYGVNSTEKGDLSSESTVSRIRTEHFPLTLESARPSHTSQYLCASSQFMSGANVLTFGAGSRLTVL.

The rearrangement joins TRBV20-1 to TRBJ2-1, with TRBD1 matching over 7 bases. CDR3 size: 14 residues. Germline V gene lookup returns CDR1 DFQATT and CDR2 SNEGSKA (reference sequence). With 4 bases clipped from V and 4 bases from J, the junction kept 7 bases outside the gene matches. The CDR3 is CSANFRDRYNEQFF. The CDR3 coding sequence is TGCAGTGCTAACTTCCGGGACAGATACAATGAGCAGTTCTTC.

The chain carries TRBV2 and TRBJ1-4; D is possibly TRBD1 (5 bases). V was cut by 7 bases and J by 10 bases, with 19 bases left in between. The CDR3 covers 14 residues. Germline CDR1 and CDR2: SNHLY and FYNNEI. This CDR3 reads CASTSGTFTGKLFF. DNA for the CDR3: TGTGCCAGCACCTCTGGGACTTTTACGGGAAAACTGTTTTTT.

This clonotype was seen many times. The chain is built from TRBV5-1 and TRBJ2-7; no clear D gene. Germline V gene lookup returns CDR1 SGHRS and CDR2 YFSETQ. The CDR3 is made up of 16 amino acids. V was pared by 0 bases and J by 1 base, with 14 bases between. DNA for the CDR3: TGCGCCAGCAGCTTGGAAGGTCCCCCTCTTTCCTACGAGCAGTACTTC. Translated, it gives CASSLEGPPLSYEQYF.

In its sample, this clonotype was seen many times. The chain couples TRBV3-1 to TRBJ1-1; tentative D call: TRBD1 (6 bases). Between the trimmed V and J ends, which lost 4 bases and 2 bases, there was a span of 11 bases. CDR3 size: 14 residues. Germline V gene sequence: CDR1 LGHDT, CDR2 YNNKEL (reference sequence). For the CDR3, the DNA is TGTGCCAGCAGCCGTGGACAGACTAACACTGAAGCTTTCTTT. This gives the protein CASSRGQTNTEAFF.

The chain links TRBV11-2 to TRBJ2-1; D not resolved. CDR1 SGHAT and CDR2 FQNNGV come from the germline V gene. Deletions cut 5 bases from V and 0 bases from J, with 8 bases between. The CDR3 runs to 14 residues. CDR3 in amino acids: CASSGESSYNEQFF. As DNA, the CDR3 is TGTGCCAGCAGCGGTGAGAGCTCCTACAATGAGCAGTTCTTC.

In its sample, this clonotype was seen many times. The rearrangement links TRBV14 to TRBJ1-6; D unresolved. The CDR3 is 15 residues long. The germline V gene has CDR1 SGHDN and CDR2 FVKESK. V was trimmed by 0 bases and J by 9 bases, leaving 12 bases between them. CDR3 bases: TGTGCCAGCAGCCAAGATCCCCAAGGGCGTTCACCCCTCCACTTT. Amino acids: CASSQDPQGRSPLHF.

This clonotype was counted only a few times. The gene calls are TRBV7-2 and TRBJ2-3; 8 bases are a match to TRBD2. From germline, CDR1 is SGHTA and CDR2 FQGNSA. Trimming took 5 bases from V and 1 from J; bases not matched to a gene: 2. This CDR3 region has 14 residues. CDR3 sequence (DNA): TGTGCCAGCAGCCAGACTAGCGGCACAGATACGCAGTATTTT. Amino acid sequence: CASSQTSGTDTQYF. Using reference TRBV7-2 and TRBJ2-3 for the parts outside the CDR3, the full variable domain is GAGVSQSPSNKVTEKGKDVELRCDPISGHTALYWYRQSLGQGLEFLIYFQGNSAPDKSGLPSDRFSAERTGGSVSTLTIQRTQQEDSAVYLCASSQTSGTDTQYFGPGTRLTVL.

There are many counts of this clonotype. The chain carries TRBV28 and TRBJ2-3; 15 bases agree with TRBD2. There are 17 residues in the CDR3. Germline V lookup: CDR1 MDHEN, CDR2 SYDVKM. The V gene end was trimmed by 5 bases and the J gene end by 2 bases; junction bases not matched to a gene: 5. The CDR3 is CASSGTSGRFPTDTQYF. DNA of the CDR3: TGTGCCAGCAGTGGGACTAGCGGGAGGTTCCCCACAGATACGCAGTATTTT. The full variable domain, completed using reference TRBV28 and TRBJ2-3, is DVKVTQSSRYLVKRTGEKVFLECVQDMDHENMFWYRQDPGLGLRLIYFSYDVKMKEKGDIPEGYSVSREKKERFSLILESASTNQTSMYLCASSGTSGRFPTDTQYFGPGTRLTVL.

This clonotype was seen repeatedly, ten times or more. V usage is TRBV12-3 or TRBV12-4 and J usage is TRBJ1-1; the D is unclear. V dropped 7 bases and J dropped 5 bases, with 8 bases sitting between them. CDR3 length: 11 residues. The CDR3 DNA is TGTGCCAGCACCGCATTAACTGAAGCTTTCTTT. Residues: CASTALTEAFF.

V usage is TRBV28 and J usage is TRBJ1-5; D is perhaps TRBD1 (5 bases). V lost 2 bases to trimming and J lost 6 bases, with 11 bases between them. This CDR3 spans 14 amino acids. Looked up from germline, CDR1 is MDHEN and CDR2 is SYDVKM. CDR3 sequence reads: CASSLQGGVQPQHF. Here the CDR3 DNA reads TGTGCCAGCAGTTTACAGGGCGGGGTTCAGCCCCAGCATTTT.

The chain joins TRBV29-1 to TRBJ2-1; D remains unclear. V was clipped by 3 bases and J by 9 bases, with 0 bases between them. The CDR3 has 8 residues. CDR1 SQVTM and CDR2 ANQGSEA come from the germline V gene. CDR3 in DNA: TGCAGCGTTGATGAGCAGTTCTTC. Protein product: CSVDEQFF.

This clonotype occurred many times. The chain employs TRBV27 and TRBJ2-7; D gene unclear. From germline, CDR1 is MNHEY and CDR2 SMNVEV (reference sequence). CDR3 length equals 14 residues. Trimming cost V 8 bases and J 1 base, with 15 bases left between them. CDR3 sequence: CASSSRVQSYEQYF. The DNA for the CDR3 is TGTGCCAGCTCATCCCGGGTGCAGTCCTACGAGCAGTACTTC.

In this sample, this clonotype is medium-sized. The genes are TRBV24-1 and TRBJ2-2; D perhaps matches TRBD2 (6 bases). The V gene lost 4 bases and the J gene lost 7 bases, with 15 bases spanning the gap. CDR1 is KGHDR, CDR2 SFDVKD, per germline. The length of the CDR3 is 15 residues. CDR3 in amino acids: CATSDPGEDIGELFF. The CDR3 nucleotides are TGTGCCACCAGTGACCCGGGGGAGGACATCGGGGAGCTGTTTTTT.

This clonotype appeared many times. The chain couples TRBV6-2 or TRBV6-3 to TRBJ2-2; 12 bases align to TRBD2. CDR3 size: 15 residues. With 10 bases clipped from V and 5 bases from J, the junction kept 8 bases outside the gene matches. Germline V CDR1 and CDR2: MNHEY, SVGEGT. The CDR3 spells CATRTSGVRTGELFF. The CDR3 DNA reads TGTGCCACAAGGACTAGCGGGGTGAGGACCGGGGAGCTGTTTTTT.

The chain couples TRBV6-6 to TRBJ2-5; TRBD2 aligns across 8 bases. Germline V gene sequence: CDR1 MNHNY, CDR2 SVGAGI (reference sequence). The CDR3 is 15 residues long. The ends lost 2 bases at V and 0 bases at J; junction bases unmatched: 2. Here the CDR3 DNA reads TGTGCCAGCAGTTACGATAGCGGGGACCAAGAGACCCAGTACTTC. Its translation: CASSYDSGDQETQYF.

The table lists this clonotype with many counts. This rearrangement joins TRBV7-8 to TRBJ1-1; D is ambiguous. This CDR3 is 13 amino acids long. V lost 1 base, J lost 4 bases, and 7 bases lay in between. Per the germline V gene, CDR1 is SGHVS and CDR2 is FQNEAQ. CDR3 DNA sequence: TGTGCCAGCAGCTTAGAGGTACGCACTGAAGCTTTCTTT. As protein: CASSLEVRTEAFF.

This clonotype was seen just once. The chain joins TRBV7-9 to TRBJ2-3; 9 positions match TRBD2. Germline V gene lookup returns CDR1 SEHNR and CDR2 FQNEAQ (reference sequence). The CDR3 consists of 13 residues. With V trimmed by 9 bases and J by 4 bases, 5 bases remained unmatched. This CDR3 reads CARDAGGPDTQYF. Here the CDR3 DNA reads TGTGCCAGGGACGCGGGAGGGCCAGATACGCAGTATTTT.

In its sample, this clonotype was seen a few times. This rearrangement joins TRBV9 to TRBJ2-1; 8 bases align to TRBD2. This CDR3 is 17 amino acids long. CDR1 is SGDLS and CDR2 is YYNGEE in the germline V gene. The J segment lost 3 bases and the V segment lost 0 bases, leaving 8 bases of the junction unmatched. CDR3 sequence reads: CASSVAVDGGVYNEQFF. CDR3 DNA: TGTGCCAGCAGCGTAGCCGTTGACGGGGGGGTCTACAATGAGCAGTTCTTC.

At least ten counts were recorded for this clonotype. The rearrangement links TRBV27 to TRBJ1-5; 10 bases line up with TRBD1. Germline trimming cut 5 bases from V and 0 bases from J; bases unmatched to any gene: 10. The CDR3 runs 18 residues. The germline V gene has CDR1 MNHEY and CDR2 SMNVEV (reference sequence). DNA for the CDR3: TGTGCCAGCAGTCCCGGGACAGGGGCGGGATATAGCAATCAGCCCCAGCATTTT. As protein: CASSPGTGAGYSNQPQHF.

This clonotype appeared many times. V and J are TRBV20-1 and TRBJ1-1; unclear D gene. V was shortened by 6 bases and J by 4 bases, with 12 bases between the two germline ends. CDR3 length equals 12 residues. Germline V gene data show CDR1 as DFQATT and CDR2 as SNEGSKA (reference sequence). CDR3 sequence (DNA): TGCAGTGCCAGCGCGGGTAGCACTGAAGCTTTCTTT. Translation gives CSASAGSTEAFF.

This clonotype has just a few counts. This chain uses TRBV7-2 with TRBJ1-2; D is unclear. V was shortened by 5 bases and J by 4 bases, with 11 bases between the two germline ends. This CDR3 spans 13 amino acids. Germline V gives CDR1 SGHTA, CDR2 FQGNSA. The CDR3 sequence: CASSLTSIYGYTF. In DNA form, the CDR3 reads TGTGCCAGCAGCCTTACTAGTATCTATGGCTACACCTTC.

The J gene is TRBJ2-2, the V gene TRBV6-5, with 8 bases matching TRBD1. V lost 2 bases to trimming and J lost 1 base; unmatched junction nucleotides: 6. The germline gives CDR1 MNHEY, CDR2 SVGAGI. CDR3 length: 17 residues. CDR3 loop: CASSYGWTGRNTGELFF. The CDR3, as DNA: TGTGCCAGCAGTTACGGTTGGACAGGGAGGAACACCGGGGAGCTGTTTTTT.

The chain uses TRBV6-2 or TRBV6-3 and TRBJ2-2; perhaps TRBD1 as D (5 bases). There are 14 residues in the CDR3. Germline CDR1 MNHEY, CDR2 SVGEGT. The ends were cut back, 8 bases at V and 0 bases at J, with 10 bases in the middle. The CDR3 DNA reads TGTGCCAGCGGCAGGGCCGCGAACACCGGGGAGCTGTTTTTT. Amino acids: CASGRAANTGELFF.

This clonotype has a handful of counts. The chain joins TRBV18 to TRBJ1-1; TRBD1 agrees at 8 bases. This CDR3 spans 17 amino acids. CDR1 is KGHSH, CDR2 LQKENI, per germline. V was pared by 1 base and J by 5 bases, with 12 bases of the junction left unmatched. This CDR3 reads CASSPRQGASLGTEAFF. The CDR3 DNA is TGTGCCAGCTCACCACGGCAGGGGGCTAGTCTGGGGACTGAAGCTTTCTTT.

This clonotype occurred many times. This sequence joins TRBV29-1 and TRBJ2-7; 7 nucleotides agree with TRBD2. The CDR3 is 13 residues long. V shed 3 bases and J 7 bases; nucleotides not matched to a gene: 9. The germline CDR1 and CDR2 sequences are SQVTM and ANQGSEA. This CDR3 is CSVDLSTGGEQYF. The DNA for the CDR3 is TGCAGCGTTGATCTCTCAACCGGGGGGGAGCAGTACTTC.

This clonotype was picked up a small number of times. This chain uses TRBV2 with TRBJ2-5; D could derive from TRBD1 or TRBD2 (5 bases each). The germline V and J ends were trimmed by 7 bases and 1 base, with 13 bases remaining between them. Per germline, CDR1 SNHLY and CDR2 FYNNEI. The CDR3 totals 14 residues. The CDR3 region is CASKGKGRQETQYF. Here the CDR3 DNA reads TGTGCCAGCAAGGGGAAGGGACGCCAAGAGACCCAGTACTTC.

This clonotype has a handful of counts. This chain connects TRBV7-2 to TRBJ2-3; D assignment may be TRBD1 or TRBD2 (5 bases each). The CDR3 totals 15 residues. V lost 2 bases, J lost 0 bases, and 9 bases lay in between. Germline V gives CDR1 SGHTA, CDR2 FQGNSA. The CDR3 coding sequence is TGTGCCAGCAGCTTATCATGGGGGAGCACAGATACGCAGTATTTT. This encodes CASSLSWGSTDTQYF.

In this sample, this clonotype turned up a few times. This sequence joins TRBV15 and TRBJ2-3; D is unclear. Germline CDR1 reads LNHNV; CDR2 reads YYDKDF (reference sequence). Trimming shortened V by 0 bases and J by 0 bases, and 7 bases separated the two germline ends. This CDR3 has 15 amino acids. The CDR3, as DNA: TGTGCCACCAGCAGAGATGAGACTAGCACAGATACGCAGTATTTT. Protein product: CATSRDETSTDTQYF.

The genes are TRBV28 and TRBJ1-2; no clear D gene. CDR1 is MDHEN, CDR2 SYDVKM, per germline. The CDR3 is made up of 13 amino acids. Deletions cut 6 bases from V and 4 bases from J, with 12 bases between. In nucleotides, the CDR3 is TGTGCCAGCAGCCCCGGGCAAATCTATGGCTACACCTTC. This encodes CASSPGQIYGYTF.